This TCR beta chain was obtained from a study of chemoradiotherapy in HPV16-positive cancers. Regarding the study as a whole: HPV-responsive T-cell expansion during chemoradiotherapy was linked to improved recurrence-free survival in HPV16-positive patients.

This CDR3 is built from 13 residues. Trimming left V 5 bases short and J 5 bases short, with 15 bases between. Looked up from germline, CDR1 is GTSNPN and CDR2 is SVGIG (reference sequence). This clone was seen only a few times. Its matching antigen is unknown. Using immunoSEQ multiplex PCR, the repertoire was profiled, and TCRdb retains in-frame clones only, with some absent. The sample carries 65,000 to 80,000 clones, almost 90% recorded once. Sequencing used blood, obtained from a patient who underwent chemoradiotherapy. The chain combines TRBV30 with TRBJ1-1; a weak D match, TRBD1 (5 bases). This sequence was found in a human donor with HPV-associated anogenital cancer. The CDR3, as DNA: TGTGCCTGGGTGACAGCTGCAATTACTGAAGCTTTCTTT. It specifies CAWVTAAITEAFF.